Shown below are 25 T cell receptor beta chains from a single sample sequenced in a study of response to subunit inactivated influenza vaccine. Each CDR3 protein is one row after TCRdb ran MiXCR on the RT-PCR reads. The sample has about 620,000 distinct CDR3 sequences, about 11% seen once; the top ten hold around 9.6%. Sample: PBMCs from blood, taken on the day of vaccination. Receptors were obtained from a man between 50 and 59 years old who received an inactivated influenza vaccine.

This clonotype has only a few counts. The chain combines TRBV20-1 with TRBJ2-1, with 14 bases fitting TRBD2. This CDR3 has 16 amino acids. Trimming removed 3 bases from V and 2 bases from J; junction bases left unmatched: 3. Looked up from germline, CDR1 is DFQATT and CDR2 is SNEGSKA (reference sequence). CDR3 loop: CSARGTSGSAYNEQFF. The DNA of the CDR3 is TGCAGTGCTAGGGGGACTAGCGGGAGTGCCTACAATGAGCAGTTCTTC.

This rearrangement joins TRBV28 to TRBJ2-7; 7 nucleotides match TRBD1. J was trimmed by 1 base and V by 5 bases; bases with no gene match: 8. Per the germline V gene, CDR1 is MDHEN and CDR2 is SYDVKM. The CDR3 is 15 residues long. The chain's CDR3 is CASSQGQARSYEQYF. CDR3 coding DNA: TGTGCCAGCAGTCAAGGACAGGCGAGATCCTACGAGCAGTACTTC. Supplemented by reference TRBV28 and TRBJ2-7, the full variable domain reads DVKVTQSSRYLVKRTGEKVFLECVQDMDHENMFWYRQDPGLGLRLIYFSYDVKMKEKGDIPEGYSVSREKKERFSLILESASTNQTSMYLCASSQGQARSYEQYFGPGTRLTVT.

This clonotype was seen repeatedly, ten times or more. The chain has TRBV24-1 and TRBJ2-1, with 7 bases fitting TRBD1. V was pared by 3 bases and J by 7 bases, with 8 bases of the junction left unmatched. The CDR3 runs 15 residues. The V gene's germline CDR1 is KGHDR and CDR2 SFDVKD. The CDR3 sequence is CATSDQDRVGNEQFF. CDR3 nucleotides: TGTGCCACCAGTGATCAAGACAGGGTAGGGAATGAGCAGTTCTTC.

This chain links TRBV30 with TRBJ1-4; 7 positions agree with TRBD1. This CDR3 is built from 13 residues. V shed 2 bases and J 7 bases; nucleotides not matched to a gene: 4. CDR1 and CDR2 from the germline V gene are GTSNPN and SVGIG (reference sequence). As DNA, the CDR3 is TGTGCCTGGAGTAGACAGGGTGGTGAAAAACTGTTTTTT. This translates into CAWSRQGGEKLFF.

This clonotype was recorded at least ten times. The CDR3 DNA reads TGCGCCAGCAGCCAAGAAGGAATCTCCAATGAGCAGTTCTTC. Protein: CASSQEGISNEQFF. The chain joins TRBV4-3 to TRBJ2-1; D is uncertain. CDR1 is LGHNA and CDR2 is YSLEER in the germline V gene. The CDR3 length is 14 residues. V was shortened by 0 bases and J by 6 bases, with 9 bases between the two germline ends.

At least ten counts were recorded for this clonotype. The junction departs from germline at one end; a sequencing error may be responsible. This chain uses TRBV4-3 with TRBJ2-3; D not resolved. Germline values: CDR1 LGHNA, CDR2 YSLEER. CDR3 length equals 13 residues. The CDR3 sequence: CASSQDSTDTQYF. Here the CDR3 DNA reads TGTGCCAGCAGTCAGGACAGCACAGATACGCAGTATTTT.

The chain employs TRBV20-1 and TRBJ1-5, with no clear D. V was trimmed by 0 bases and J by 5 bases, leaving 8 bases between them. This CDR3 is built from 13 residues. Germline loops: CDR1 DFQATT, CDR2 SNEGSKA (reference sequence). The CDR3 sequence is CSARDFSDQPQHF. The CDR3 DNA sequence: TGCAGTGCTAGAGATTTTTCCGATCAGCCCCAGCATTTT.

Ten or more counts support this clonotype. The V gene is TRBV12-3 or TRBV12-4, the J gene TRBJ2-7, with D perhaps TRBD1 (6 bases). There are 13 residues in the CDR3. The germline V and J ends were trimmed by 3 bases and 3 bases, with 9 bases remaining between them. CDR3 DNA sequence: TGTGCCAGCAGTTTTGCAGGGGACTACGAGCAGTACTTC. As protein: CASSFAGDYEQYF.

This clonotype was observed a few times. CDR3 in amino acids: CASSYDLTRGSYNEQFF. The CDR3 DNA sequence: TGTGCCAGCAGTTACGACCTTACGCGGGGTAGTTACAATGAGCAGTTCTTC. The chain couples TRBV6-2 or TRBV6-3 to TRBJ2-1; TRBD2 is a possible D gene (6 bases). The CDR3 has 17 amino acids. V dropped 2 bases and J dropped 4 bases, with 18 bases sitting between them. The germline V gene encodes CDR1 MNHEY and CDR2 SVGEGT.

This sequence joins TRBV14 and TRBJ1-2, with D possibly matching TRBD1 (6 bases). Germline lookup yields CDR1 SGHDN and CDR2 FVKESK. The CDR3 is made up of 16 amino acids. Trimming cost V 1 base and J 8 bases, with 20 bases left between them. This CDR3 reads CASSQVSDSSRGGYTF. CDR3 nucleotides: TGTGCCAGCAGCCAAGTCTCGGACAGCTCCCGGGGGGGCTACACCTTC.

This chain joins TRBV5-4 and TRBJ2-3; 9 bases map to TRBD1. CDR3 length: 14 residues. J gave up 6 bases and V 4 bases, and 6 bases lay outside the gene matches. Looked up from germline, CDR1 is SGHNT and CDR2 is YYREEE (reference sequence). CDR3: CASSGNRGLDTQYF. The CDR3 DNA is TGTGCCAGCAGCGGTAACAGGGGGCTGGATACGCAGTATTTT.

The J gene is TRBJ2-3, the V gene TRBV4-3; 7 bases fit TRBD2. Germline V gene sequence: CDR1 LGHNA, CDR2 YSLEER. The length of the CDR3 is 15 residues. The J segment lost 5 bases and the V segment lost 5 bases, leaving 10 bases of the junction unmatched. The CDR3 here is CASSIGGRARDTQYF. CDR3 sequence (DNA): TGCGCCAGCAGCATTGGAGGGAGGGCCCGAGATACGCAGTATTTT.

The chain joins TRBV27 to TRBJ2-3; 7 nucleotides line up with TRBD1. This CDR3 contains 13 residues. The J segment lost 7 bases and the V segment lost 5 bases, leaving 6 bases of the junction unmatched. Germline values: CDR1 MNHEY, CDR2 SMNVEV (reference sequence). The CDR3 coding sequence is TGTGCCAGCAGTCCCAGGACAGGTTATACGCAGTATTTT. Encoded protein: CASSPRTGYTQYF.

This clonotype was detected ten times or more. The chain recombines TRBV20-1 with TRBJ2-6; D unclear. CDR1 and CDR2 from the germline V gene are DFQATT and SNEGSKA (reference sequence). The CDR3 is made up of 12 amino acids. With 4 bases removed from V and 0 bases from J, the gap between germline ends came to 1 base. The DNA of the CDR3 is TGCAGTGCTACCTCTGGGGCCAACGTCCTGACTTTC. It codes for CSATSGANVLTF.

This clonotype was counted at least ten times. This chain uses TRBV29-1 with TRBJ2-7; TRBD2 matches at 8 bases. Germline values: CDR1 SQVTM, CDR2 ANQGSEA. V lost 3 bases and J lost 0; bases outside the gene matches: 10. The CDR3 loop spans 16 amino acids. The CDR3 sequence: CSVDGFGGRPSYEQYF. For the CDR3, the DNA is TGCAGCGTTGACGGGTTCGGCGGGAGGCCCTCCTACGAGCAGTACTTC.

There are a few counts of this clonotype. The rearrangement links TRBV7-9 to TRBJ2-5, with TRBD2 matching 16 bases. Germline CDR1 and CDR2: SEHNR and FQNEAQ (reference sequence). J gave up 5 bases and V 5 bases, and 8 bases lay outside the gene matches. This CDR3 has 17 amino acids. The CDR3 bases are TGTGCCAGCAGCGCCGGGACTAGCGGGGGGGCTGATGAGACCCAGTACTTC. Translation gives CASSAGTSGGADETQYF.

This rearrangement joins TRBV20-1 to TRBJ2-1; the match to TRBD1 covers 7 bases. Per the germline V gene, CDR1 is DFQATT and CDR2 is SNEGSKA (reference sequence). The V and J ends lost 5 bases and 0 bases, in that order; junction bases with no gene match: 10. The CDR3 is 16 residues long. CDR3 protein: CSAAATGSSSYNEQFF. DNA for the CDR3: TGCAGTGCTGCTGCGACAGGGTCAAGCTCCTACAATGAGCAGTTCTTC.

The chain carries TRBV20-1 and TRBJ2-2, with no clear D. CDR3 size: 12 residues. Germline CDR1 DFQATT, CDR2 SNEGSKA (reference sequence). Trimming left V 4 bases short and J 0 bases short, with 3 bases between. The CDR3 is CSAKANTGELFF. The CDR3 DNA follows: TGCAGTGCTAAGGCGAACACCGGGGAGCTGTTTTTT.

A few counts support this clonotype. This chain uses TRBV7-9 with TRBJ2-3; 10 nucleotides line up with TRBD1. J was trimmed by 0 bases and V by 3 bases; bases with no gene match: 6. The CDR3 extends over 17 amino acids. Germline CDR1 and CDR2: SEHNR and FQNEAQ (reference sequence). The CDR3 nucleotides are TGTGCCAGCAGCTTCCCTCGGACAGGGGGAAGCACAGATACGCAGTATTTT. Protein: CASSFPRTGGSTDTQYF.

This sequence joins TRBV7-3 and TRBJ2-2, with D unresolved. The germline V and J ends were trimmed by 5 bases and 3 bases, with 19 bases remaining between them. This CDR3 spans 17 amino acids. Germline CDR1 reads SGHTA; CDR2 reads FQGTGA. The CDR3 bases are TGTGCCAGCAGCCCCACCCCCTTACGAGTTTACACCGGGGAGCTGTTTTTT. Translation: CASSPTPLRVYTGELFF.

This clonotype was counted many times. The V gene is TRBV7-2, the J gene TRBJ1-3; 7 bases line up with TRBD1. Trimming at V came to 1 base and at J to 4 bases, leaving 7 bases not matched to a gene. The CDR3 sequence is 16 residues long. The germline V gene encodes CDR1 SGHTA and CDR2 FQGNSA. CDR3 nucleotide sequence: TGTGCCAGCAGCTTAGATGGAGGGGGCGCCGGAAACACCATATATTTT. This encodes CASSLDGGGAGNTIYF.

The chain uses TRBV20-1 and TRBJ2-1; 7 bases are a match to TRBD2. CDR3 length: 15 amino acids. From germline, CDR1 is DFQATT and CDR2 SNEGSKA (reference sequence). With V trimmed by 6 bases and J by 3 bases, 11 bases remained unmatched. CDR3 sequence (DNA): TGCAGTGCCATAGGGGCGGGAGTGTACTACAATGAGCAGTTCTTC. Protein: CSAIGAGVYYNEQFF.

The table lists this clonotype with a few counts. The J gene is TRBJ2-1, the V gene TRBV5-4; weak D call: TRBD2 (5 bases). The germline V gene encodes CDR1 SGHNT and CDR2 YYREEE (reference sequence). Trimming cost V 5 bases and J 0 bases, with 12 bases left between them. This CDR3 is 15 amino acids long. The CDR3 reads CASSSVTSSYNEQFF. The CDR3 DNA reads TGTGCCAGCAGTTCGGTTACTAGCTCCTACAATGAGCAGTTCTTC.

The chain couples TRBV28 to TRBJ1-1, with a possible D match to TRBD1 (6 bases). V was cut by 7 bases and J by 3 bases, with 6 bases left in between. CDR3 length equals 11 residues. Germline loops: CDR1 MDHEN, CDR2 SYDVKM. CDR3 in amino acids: CASKGDTEAFF. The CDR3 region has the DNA TGTGCCAGCAAGGGGGACACTGAAGCTTTCTTT.

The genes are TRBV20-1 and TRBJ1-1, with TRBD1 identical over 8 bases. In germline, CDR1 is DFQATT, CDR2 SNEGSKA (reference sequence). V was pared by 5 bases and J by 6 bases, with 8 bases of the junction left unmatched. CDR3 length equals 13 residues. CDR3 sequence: CSARWGQDPEAFF. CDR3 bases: TGCAGTGCTCGCTGGGGACAGGACCCTGAAGCTTTCTTT.